This TCR beta chain is from a study of blood T cell repertoires in COVID-19. With 6 bases removed from V and 2 bases from J, the gap between germline ends came to 13 bases. From germline, CDR1 is KGHSH and CDR2 LQKENI. This CDR3 is built from 15 residues. Some clones are missing from TCRdb's copy, which holds only in-frame ones; the method was immunoSEQ multiplex PCR. The profile shows fewer than 180,000 clones, 87% of them singletons. V is TRBV18 and J is TRBJ1-4, with D uncertain. This sequence was found in a woman aged 60 to 75 with active or convalescent COVID-19. Input material: peripheral blood. The CDR3 nucleotides are TGTGCCAGCTCCCGGGGAGGGAGCACTAATGAAAAACTGTTTTTT. Translated, it gives CASSRGGSTNEKLFF.